This T cell receptor beta chain came from a study of shared clonotypes between healthy human individuals. Study-wide background: Per donor, three plates held CD4 naive cells, three held CD4 memory, two held CD8 naive and one held CD8 memory. Study-level results: The study found about 5% of naive CD4 clonotypes shared across several donors. Rarefaction showed sorted-subset sequencing was incomplete despite large depth.

As for this clone: Its specificity is not known.

Deep-level assay runs were performed. Method: immunoSEQ multiplex PCR; TCRdb's copy keeps in-frame clones and lacks some. This sample has about 730,000 clones, with roughly 72% found just once. CDR1 is SGHKS, CDR2 YYEKEE, per germline (reference sequence). The CDR3 contains 16 residues. The ends were cut back, 0 bases at V and 4 bases at J, with 16 bases in the middle. Material for sequencing was memory CD4+ T cells sorted from blood. Subset defined: CD45RA-negative fraction. The chain uses TRBV5-5 and TRBJ1-1, with D perhaps TRBD1 (5 bases). The receptor was isolated from a woman in her 30s in good health. DNA of the CDR3: TGTGCCAGCAGCTTGGAAGGGACGGCCTTGAGCACTGAAGCTTTCTTT. It translates to CASSLEGTALSTEAFF.